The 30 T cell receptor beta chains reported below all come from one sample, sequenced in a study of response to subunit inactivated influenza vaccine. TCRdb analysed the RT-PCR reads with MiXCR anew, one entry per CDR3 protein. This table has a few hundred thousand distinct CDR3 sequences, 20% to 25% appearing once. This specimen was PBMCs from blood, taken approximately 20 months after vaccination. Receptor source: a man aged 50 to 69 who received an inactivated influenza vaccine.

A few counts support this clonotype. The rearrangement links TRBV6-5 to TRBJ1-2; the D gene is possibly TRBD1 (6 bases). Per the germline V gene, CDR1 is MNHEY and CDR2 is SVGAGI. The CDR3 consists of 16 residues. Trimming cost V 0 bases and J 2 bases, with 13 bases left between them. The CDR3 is CASSYSTTGWNYGYTF. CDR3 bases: TGTGCCAGCAGTTACTCGACGACAGGCTGGAACTATGGCTACACCTTC.

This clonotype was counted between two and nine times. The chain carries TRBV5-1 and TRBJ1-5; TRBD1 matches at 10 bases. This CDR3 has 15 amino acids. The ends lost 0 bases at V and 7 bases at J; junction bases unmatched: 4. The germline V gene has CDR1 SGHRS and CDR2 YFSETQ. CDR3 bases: TGCGCCAGCAGCTTGGATGGGACAGGGGTACAGCCCCAGCATTTT. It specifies CASSLDGTGVQPQHF.

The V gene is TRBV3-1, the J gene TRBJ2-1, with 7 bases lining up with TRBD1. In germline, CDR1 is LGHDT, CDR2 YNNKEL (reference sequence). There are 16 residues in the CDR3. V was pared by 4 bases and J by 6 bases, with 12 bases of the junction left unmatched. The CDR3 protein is CASSRRTGVQSNEQFF. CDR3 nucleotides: TGTGCCAGCAGCCGAAGAACAGGGGTACAAAGCAATGAGCAGTTCTTC.

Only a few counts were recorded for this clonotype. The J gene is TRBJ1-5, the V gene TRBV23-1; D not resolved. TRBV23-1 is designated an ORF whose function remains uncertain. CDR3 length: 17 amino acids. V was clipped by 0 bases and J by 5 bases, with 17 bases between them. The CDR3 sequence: CASSQSIRRDSDQPQHF. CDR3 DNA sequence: TGCGCCAGCAGTCAATCTATTAGGCGGGATTCCGATCAGCCCCAGCATTTT.

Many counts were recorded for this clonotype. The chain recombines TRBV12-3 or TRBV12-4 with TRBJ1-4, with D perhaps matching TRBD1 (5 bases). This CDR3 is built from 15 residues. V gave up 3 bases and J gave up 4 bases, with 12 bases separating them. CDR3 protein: CASSFGGFVNEKLFF. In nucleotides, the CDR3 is TGTGCCAGCAGTTTTGGGGGATTCGTTAATGAAAAACTGTTTTTT.

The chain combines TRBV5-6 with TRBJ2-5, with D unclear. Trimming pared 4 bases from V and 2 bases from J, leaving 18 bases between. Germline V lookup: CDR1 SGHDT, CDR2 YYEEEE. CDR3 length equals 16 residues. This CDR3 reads CASSVDTRRTQETQYF. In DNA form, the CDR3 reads TGTGCCAGCAGCGTTGACACCCGACGCACTCAAGAGACCCAGTACTTC.

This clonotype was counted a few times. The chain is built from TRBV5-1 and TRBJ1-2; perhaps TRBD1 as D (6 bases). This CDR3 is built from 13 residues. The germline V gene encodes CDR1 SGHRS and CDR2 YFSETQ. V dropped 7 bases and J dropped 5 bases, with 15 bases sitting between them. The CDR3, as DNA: TGCGCCAGCCGGGACACCCTGGAATATGGCTACACCTTC. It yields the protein CASRDTLEYGYTF.

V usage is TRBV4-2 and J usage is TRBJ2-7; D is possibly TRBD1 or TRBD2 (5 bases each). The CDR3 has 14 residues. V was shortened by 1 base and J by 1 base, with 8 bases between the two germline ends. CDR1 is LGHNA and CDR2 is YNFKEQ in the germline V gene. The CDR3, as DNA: TGTGCCAGCAGCCAAGGTGGGGGATCCTACGAGCAGTACTTC. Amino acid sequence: CASSQGGGSYEQYF.

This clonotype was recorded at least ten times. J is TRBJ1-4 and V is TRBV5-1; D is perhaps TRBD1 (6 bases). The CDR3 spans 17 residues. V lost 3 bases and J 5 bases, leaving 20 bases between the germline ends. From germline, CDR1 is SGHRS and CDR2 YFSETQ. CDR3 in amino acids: CASSSNPLTGRNEKLFF. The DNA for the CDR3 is TGCGCCAGCAGCTCCAATCCTTTGACAGGACGAAATGAAAAACTGTTTTTT.

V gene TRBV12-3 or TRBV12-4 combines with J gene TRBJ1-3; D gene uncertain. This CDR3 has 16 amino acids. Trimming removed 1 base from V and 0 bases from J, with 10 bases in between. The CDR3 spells CASSLVGTSSGNTIYF. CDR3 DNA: TGTGCCAGCAGTTTAGTAGGCACCAGCTCTGGAAACACCATATATTTT.

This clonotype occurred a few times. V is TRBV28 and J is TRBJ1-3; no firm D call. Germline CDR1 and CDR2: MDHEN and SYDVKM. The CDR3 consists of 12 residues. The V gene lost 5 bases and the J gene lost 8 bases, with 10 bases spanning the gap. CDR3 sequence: CASSAGSYTIYF. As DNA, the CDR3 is TGTGCCAGCAGTGCCGGGAGCTACACCATATATTTT.

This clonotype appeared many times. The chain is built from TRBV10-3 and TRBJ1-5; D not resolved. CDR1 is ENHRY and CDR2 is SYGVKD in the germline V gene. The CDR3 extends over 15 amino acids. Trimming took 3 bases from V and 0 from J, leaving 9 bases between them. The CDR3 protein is CAISEARDSNQPQHF. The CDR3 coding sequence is TGTGCCATCAGTGAAGCTAGGGATAGCAATCAGCCCCAGCATTTT.

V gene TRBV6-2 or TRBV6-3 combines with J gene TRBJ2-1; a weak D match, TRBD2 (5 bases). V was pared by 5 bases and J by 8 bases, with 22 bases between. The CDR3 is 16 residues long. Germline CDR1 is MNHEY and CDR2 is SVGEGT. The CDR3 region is CASSPTLRVNFYEQFF. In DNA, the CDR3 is TGTGCCAGCAGTCCCACTTTGCGGGTAAATTTTTATGAGCAGTTCTTC.

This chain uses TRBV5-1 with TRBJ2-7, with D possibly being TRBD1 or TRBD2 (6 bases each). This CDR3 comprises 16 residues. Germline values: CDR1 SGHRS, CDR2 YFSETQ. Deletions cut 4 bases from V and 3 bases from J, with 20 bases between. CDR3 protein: CASSPDRGRIDYEQYF. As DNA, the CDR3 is TGCGCCAGCAGCCCTGACCGGGGGCGGATAGACTACGAGCAGTACTTC.

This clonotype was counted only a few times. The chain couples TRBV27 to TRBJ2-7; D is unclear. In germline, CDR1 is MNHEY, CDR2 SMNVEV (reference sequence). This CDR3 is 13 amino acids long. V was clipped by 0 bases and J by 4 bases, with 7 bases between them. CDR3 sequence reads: CASSLSVRYEQYF. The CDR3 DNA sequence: TGTGCCAGCAGTTTATCTGTGCGATACGAGCAGTACTTC.

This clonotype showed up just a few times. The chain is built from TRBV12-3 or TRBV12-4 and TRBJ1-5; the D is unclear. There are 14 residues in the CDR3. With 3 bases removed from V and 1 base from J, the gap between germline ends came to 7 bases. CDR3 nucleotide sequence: TGTGCCAGCAGTTTTAGCATAAGCAATCAGCCCCAGCATTTT. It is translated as CASSFSISNQPQHF.

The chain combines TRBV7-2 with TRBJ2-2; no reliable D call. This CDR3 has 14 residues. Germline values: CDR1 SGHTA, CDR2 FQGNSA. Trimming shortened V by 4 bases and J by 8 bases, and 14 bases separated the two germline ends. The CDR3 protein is CASSSTVGSGELFF. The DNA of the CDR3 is TGTGCCAGCAGCTCAACGGTTGGATCGGGGGAGCTGTTTTTT.

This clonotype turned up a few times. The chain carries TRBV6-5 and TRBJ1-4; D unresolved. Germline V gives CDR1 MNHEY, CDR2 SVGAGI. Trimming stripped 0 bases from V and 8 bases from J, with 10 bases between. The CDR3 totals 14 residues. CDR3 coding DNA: TGTGCCAGCAGTTACTCGGGGTCTTGGGAAAAACTGTTTTTT. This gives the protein CASSYSGSWEKLFF.

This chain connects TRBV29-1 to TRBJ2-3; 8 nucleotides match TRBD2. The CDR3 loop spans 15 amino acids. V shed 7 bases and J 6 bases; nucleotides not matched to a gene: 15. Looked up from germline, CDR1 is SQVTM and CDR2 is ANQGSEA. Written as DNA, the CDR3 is TGCAGCGCCCAGCCGGGGGGGAGTATTGCTGATACGCAGTATTTT. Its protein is CSAQPGGSIADTQYF.

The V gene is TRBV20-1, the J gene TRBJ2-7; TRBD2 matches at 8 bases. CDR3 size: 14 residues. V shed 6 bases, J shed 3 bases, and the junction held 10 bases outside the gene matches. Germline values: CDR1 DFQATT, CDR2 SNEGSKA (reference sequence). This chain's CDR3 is CSATRPSGSYEQYF. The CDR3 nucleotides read TGCAGTGCCACCCGTCCAAGCGGGAGCTACGAGCAGTACTTC.

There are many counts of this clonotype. CDR3 DNA sequence: TGTGCCAGCAGTAATTTAGGGGCAGACCTTAAGGGCTACACCTTC. This sequence encodes CASSNLGADLKGYTF. The chain links TRBV27 to TRBJ1-2, with TRBD1 as a possible D gene (5 bases). The CDR3 extends over 15 amino acids. Germline CDR1 and CDR2: MNHEY and SMNVEV (reference sequence). Trimming removed 5 bases at V and 8 bases at J, with 21 bases between.

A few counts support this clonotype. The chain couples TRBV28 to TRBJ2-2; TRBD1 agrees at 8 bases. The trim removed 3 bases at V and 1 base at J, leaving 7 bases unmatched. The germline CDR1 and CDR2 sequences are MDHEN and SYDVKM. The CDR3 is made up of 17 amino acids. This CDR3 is CASSFSTGTGNTGELFF. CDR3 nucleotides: TGTGCCAGCAGTTTCTCTACCGGGACAGGGAACACCGGGGAGCTGTTTTTT.

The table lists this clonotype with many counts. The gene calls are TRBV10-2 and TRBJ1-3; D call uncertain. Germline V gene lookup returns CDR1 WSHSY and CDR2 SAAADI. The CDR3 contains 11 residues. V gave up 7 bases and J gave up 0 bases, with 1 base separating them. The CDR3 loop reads CASTSGNTIYF. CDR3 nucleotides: TGCGCCAGCACCTCTGGAAACACCATATATTTT.

The DNA for the CDR3 is TGTGCCAGCAGTGAAATGGGGACTAGCGGATTCTACGAGCAGTACTTC. It codes for CASSEMGTSGFYEQYF. The chain couples TRBV2 to TRBJ2-7, with 11 positions matching TRBD2. Germline V gene lookup returns CDR1 SNHLY and CDR2 FYNNEI. Unmatched junction bases numbered 6, after V lost 2 bases and J lost 3 bases. The CDR3 covers 16 residues.

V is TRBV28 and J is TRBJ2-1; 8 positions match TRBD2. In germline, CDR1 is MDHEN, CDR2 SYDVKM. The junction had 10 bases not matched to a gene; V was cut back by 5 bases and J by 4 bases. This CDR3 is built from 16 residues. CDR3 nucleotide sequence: TGTGCCAGCAGTGGTCTCCTAGCGGGTAGTTACAATGAGCAGTTCTTC. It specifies CASSGLLAGSYNEQFF.

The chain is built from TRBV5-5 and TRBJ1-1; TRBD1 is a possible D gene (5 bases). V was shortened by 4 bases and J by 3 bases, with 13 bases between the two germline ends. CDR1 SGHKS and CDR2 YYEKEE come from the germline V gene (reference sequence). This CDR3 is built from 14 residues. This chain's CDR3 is CASSQLWGDTEAFF. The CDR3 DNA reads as TGTGCCAGCAGCCAACTCTGGGGGGACACTGAAGCTTTCTTT.

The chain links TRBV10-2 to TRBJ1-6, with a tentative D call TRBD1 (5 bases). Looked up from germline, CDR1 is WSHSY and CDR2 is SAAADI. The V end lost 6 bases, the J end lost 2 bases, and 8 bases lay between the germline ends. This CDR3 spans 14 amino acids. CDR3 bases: TGCGCCAGCAGCATGACAGCCTATAATTCACCCCTCCACTTT. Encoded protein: CASSMTAYNSPLHF.

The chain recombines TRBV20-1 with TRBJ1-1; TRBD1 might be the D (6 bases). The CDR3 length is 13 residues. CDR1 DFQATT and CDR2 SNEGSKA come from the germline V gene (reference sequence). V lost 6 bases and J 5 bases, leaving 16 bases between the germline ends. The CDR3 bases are TGCAGTGCCGTAATCTGGGGGGCGACTGAAGCTTTCTTT. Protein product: CSAVIWGATEAFF.

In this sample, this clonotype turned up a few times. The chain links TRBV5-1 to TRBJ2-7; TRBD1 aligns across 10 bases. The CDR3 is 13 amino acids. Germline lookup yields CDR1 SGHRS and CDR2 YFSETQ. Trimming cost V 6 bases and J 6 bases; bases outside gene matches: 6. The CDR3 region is CASNPGQGGEQYF. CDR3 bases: TGCGCCAGCAACCCAGGACAGGGGGGCGAGCAGTACTTC.

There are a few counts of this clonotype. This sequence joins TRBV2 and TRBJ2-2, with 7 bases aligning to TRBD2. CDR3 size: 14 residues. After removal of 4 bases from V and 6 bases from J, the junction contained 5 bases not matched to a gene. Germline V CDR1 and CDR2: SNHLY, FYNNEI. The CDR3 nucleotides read TGTGCCAGCAGTGTTCAGGGAGGGGCCGGGGAGCTGTTTTTT. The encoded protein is CASSVQGGAGELFF.